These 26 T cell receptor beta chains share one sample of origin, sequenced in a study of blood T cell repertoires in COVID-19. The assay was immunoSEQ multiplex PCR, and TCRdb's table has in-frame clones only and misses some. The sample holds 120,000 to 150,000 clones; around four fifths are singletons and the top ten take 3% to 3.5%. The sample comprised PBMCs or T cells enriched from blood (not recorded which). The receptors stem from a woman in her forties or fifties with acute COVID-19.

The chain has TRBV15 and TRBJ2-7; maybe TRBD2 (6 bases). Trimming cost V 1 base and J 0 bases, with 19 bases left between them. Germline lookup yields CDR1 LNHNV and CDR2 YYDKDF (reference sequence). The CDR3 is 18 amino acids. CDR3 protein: CATSRVGVGGSLSYEQYF. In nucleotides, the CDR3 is TGTGCCACCAGCAGAGTCGGGGTTGGGGGGAGCCTCTCCTACGAGCAGTACTTC.

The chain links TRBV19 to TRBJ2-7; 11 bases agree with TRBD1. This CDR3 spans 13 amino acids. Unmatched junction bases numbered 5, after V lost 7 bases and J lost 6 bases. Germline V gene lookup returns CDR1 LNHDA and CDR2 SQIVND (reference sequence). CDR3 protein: CASTWTGGSEQYF. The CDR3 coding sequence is TGTGCCAGTACCTGGACAGGGGGCTCCGAGCAGTACTTC.

The CDR3 here is CASRRLDLEEQFF. CDR3 coding DNA: TGTGCCAGCAGGAGACTCGATCTGGAGGAGCAGTTCTTC. The chain has TRBV12-3 or TRBV12-4 and TRBJ2-1, with no clear D. V lost 6 bases and J 10 bases, leaving 16 bases between the germline ends. CDR3 length: 13 residues.

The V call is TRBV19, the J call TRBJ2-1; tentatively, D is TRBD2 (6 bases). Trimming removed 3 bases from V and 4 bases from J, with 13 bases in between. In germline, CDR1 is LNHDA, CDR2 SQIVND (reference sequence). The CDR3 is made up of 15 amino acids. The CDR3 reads CASSIVAVRYNEQFF. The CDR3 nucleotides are TGTGCCAGTAGTATCGTAGCGGTGCGGTACAATGAGCAGTTCTTC.

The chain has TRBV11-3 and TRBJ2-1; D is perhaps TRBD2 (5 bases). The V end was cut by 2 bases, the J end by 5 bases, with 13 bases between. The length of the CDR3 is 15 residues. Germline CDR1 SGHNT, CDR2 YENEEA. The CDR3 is CASSLFAGPNNEQFF. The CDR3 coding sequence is TGTGCCAGCAGCTTATTCGCGGGTCCGAACAATGAGCAGTTCTTC.

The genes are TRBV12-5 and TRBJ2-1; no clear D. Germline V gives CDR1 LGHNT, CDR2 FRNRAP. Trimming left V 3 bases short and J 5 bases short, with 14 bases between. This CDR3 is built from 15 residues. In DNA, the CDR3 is TGTGCTAGTGGTTTTAGTGGAGAAATACACAATGAGCAGTTCTTC. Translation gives CASGFSGEIHNEQFF.

The CDR3 is CASSPVESGEQYF. The CDR3 DNA is TGTGCCAGCAGCCCGGTGGAAAGCGGCGAGCAGTACTTC. The V and J genes are TRBV7-3 and TRBJ2-7; D perhaps matches TRBD2 (5 bases). The CDR3 length is 13 residues. Trimming took 5 bases from V and 6 from J, leaving 14 bases between them. Germline values: CDR1 SGHTA, CDR2 FQGTGA.

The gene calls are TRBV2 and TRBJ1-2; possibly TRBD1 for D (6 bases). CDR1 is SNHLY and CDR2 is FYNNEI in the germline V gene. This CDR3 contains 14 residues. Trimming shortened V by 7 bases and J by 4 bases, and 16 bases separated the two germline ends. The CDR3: CASTPRQESYGYTF. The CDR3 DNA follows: TGTGCCAGCACCCCCCGACAGGAGAGCTATGGCTACACCTTC. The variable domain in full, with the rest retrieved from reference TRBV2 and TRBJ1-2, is EPEVTQTPSHQVTQMGQEVILRCVPISNHLYFYWYRQILGQKVEFLVSFYNNEISEKSEIFDDQFSVERPDGSNFTLKIRSTKLEDSAMYFCASTPRQESYGYTFGSGTRLTVV.

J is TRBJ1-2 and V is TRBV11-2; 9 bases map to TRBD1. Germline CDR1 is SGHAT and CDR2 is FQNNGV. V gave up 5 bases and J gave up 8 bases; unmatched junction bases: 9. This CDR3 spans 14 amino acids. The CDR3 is CASSPWTGVRGYTF. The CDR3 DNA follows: TGTGCCAGCAGCCCCTGGACAGGGGTGAGGGGCTACACCTTC.

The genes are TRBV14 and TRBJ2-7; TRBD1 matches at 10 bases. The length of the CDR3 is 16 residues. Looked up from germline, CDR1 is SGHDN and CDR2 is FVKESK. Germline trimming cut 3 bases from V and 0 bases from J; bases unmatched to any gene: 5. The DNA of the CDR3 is TGTGCCAGCAGCCAGACCGGGACAGGGGCCTCCTACGAGCAGTACTTC. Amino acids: CASSQTGTGASYEQYF.

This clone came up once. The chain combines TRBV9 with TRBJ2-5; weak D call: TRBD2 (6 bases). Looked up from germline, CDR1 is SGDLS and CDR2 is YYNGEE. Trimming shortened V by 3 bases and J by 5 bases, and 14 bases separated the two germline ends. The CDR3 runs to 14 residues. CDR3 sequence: CASSAGLLRETQYF. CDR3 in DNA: TGTGCCAGCAGCGCGGGACTCCTCAGGGAGACCCAGTACTTC. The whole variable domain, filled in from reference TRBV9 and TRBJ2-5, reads DSGVTQTPKHLITATGQRVTLRCSPRSGDLSVYWYQQSLDQGLQFLIQYYNGEERAKGNILERFSAQQFPDLHSELNLSSLELGDSALYFCASSAGLLRETQYFGPGTRLLVL.

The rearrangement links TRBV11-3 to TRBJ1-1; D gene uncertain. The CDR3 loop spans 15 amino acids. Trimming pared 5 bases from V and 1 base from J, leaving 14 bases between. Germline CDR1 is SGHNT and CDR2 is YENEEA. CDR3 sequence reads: CASSQVREGNTEAFF. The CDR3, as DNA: TGTGCCAGCAGCCAGGTTAGGGAGGGGAACACTGAAGCTTTCTTT. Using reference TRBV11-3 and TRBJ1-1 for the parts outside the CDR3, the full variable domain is EAGVVQSPRYKIIEKKQPVAFWCNPISGHNTLYWYLQNLGQGPELLIRYENEEAVDDSQLPKDRFSAERLKGVDSTLKIQPAELGDSAVYLCASSQVREGNTEAFFGQGTRLTVV.

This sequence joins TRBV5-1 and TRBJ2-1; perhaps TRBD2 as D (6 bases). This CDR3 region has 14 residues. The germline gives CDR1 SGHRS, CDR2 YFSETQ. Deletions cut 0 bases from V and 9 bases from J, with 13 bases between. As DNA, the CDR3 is TGCGCCAGCAGCTTGGGGTACGCGGAGGGTGAGCAGTTCTTC. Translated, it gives CASSLGYAEGEQFF.

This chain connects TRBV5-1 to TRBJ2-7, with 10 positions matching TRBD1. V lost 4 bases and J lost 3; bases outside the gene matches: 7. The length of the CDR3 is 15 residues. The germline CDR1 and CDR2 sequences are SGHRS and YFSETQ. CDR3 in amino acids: CASSPGQGFDYEQYF. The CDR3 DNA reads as TGCGCCAGCAGCCCGGGACAGGGGTTCGACTACGAGCAGTACTTC.

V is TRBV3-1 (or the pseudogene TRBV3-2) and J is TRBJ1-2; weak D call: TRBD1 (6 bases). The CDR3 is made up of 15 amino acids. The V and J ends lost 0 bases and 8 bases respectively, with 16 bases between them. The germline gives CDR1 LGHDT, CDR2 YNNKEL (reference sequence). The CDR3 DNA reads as TGTGCCAGCAGCCAAGAGGGGGCAGGATCCCCCGGCTACACCTTC. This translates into CASSQEGAGSPGYTF.

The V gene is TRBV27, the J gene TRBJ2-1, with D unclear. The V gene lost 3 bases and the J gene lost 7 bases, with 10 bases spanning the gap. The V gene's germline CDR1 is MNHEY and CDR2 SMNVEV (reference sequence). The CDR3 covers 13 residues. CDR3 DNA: TGTGCCAGCAGTTTCCCCGACTTGAATGAGCAGTTCTTC. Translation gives CASSFPDLNEQFF.

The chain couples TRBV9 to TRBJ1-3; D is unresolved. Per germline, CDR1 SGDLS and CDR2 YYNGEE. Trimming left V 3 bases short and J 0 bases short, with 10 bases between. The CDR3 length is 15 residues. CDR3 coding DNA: TGTGCCAGCAGCGACCGGGGTTCCTCTGGAAACACCATATATTTT. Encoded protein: CASSDRGSSGNTIYF.

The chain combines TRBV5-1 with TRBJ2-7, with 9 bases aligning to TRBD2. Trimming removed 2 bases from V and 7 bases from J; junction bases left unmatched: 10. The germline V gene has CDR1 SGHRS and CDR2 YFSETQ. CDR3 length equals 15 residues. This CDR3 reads CASSLESSGMREQYF. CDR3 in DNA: TGCGCCAGCAGCTTAGAGTCTAGCGGGATGCGGGAGCAGTACTTC.

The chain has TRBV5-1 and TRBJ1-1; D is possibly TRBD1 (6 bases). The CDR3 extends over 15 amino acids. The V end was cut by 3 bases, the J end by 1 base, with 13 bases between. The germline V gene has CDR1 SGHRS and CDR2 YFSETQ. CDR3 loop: CASSSGDIENTEAFF. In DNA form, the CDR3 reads TGCGCCAGCAGCTCCGGGGACATTGAGAACACTGAAGCTTTCTTT.

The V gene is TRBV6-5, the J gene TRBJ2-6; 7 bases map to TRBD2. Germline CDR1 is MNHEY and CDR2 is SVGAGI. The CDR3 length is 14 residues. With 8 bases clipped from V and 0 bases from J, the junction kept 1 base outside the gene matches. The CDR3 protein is CASRGVSGANVLTF. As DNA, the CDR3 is TGTGCCAGCCGGGGGGTCTCTGGGGCCAACGTCCTGACTTTC.

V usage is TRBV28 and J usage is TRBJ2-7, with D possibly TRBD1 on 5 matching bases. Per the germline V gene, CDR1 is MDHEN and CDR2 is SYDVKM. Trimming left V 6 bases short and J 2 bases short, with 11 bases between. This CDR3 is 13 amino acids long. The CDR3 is CASRTVLTYEQYF. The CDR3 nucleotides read TGTGCCAGCAGGACAGTGTTGACCTACGAGCAGTACTTC.

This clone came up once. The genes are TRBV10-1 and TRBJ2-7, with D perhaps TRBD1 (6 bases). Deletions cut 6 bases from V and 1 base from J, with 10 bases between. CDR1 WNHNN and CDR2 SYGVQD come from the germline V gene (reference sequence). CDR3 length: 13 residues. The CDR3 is CASSLQGSYEQYF. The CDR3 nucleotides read TGCGCCAGCAGCTTACAGGGTTCCTACGAGCAGTACTTC.

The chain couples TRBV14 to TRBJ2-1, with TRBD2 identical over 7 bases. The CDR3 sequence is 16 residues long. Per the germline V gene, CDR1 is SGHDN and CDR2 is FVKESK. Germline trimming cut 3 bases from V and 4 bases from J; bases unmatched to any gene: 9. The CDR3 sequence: CASSHEGAGSYNEQFF. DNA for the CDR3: TGTGCCAGCAGCCACGAGGGAGCGGGAAGTTACAATGAGCAGTTCTTC.

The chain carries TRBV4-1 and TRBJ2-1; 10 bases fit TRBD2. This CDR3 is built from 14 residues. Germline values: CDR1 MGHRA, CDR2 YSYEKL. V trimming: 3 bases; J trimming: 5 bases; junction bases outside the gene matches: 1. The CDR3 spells CASSHGLADNEQFF. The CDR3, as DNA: TGCGCCAGCAGCCACGGACTAGCGGACAATGAGCAGTTCTTC.

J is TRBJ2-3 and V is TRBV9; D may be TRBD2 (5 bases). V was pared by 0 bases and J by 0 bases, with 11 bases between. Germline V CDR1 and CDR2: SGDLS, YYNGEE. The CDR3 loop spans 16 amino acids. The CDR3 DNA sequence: TGTGCCAGCAGCGTAGTGGGGAGATCTAGCACAGATACGCAGTATTTT. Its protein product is CASSVVGRSSTDTQYF. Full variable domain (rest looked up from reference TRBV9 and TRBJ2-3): DSGVTQTPKHLITATGQRVTLRCSPRSGDLSVYWYQQSLDQGLQFLIQYYNGEERAKGNILERFSAQQFPDLHSELNLSSLELGDSALYFCASSVVGRSSTDTQYFGPGTRLTVL.

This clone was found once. CDR3 region: CASSLVGRTANTEAFF. The CDR3, as DNA: TGTGCCAGCAGCTTGGTGGGGCGAACTGCGAACACTGAAGCTTTCTTT. The chain couples TRBV5-6 to TRBJ1-1; the D gene is possibly TRBD1 (5 bases). The CDR3 sequence is 16 residues long. Trimming shortened V by 0 bases and J by 1 base, and 13 bases separated the two germline ends. Germline V gene data show CDR1 as SGHDT and CDR2 as YYEEEE.